The T cell receptor beta chain under discussion was sequenced for a study of blood T cell repertoires in COVID-19. Whole-study context: The United States, Italy and Spain were the sources of the acute and convalescent COVID-19 samples. T cells, B-cell-depleted T cells, or PBMCs provided the cDNA or gDNA that served as material.

This clone was recorded a few times. Authors' analysis steps: The authors estimated nucleated cell counts from reference gene primer amplification. TCRdb's copy holds only in-frame clones and misses some; the assay was immunoSEQ multiplex PCR. Clone size and V and J calls were adopted from that table, with D and trimming inferred from the DNA. Among 30,000 to 40,000 clones listed, 85% were seen once. V dropped 2 bases and J dropped 6 bases, with 14 bases sitting between them. The germline V gene has CDR1 SGDLS and CDR2 YYNGEE. This CDR3 is 15 amino acids long. The chain has TRBV9 and TRBJ2-2; D is uncertain. The sample was peripheral blood. The clonotype originates from a human donor with acute or convalescent COVID-19. The donor label of this sample is uncertain. CDR3 sequence (DNA): TGTGCCAGCAGCGTGGCATATCAATTCCCCGGGGAGCTGTTTTTT. This encodes CASSVAYQFPGELFF.